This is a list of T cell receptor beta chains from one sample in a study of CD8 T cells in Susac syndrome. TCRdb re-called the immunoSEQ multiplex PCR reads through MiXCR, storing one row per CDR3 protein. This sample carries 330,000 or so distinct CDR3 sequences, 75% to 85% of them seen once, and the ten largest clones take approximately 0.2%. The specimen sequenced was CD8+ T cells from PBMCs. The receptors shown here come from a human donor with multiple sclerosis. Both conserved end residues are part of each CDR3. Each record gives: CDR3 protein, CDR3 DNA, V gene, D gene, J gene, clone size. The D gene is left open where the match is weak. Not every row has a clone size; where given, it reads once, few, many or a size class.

CDR3 protein: CASRWRGSGTEAFF; CDR3 DNA: TGTGCCAGTCGATGGAGGGGGTCGGGAACTGAAGCTTTCTTT; V gene: TRBV19; D gene: .; J gene: TRBJ1-1; clone size: .
CDR3 protein: CASSQESPGLGNTDTQYF; CDR3 DNA: TGTGCCAGCAGCCAAGAAAGTCCGGGACTAGGCAACACAGATACGCAGTATTTT; V gene: TRBV3-1; D gene: TRBD2; J gene: TRBJ2-3; clone size: .
CDR3 protein: CASSAIPGQYYGYTF; CDR3 DNA: TGTGCCAGCAGTGCGATCCCGGGACAGTATTATGGCTACACCTTC; V gene: TRBV12-3/TRBV12-4; D gene: TRBD1; J gene: TRBJ1-2; clone size: .
CDR3 protein: CSAHAFGTRDGRGDGYTF; CDR3 DNA: TGCAGTGCCCACGCTTTTGGTACCCGGGACGGAAGGGGTGATGGCTACACCTTC; V gene: TRBV20-1; D gene: .; J gene: TRBJ1-2; clone size: once
CDR3 protein: CASSFGTGTSNEKLFF; CDR3 DNA: TGTGCCAGCAGCTTCGGGACAGGGACGTCTAATGAAAAACTGTTTTTT; V gene: TRBV5-4; D gene: TRBD1; J gene: TRBJ1-4; clone size: .
CDR3 protein: CSVLETASYEQYF; CDR3 DNA: TGCAGCGTTCTCGAGACAGCCTCCTACGAGCAGTACTTC; V gene: TRBV29-1; D gene: .; J gene: TRBJ2-7; clone size: few
CDR3 protein: CAWTTSFATGELFF; CDR3 DNA: TGTGCCTGGACGACTAGCTTTGCCACCGGGGAGCTGTTTTTT; V gene: TRBV30; D gene: TRBD2; J gene: TRBJ2-2; clone size: .
CDR3 protein: CASKEQGTYNEQFF; CDR3 DNA: TGTGCCAGCAAGGAACAGGGCACCTACAATGAGCAGTTCTTC; V gene: TRBV6-2/TRBV6-3; D gene: .; J gene: TRBJ2-1; clone size: .
CDR3 protein: CAGSPRDPNYGYTF; CDR3 DNA: TGTGCCGGCTCACCAAGGGATCCCAACTATGGCTACACCTTC; V gene: TRBV18; D gene: .; J gene: TRBJ1-2; clone size: once
CDR3 protein: CASSWTSGRPSTDTQYF; CDR3 DNA: TGTGCCAGCAGCTGGACTAGCGGGAGGCCGAGCACAGATACGCAGTATTTT; V gene: TRBV27; D gene: TRBD2; J gene: TRBJ2-3; clone size: .
CDR3 protein: CASGQGGWTEAFF; CDR3 DNA: TGTGCCAGCGGACAAGGGGGCTGGACTGAAGCTTTCTTT; V gene: TRBV2; D gene: TRBD1; J gene: TRBJ1-1; clone size: .
CDR3 protein: CAWNYRGKLFF; CDR3 DNA: TGTGCCTGGAATTACAGGGGAAAACTGTTTTTT; V gene: TRBV30; D gene: TRBD1; J gene: TRBJ1-4; clone size: .
CDR3 protein: CASSQGGNGYTF; CDR3 DNA: TGTGCCAGCAGTCAGGGGGGAAATGGCTACACCTTC; V gene: TRBV27; D gene: TRBD1; J gene: TRBJ1-2; clone size: .
CDR3 protein: CASRESGPPTDTQYF; CDR3 DNA: TGTGCCAGCAGGGAATCTGGCCCCCCCACAGATACGCAGTATTTT; V gene: TRBV27; D gene: .; J gene: TRBJ2-3; clone size: .
CDR3 protein: CATSDSGTGGAYGYTF; CDR3 DNA: TGTGCCACCAGTGATTCTGGGACAGGGGGCGCCTATGGCTACACCTTC; V gene: TRBV24-1; D gene: TRBD1; J gene: TRBJ1-2; clone size: .
CDR3 protein: CSVVQGQTYEQYF; CDR3 DNA: TGCAGCGTTGTTCAAGGACAAACCTACGAGCAGTACTTC; V gene: TRBV29-1; D gene: .; J gene: TRBJ2-7; clone size: .
CDR3 protein: CASSPTGLHQPQHF; CDR3 DNA: TGTGCCAGCAGTCCTACAGGGCTCCATCAGCCCCAGCATTTT; V gene: TRBV27; D gene: .; J gene: TRBJ1-5; clone size: .
CDR3 protein: CASSRQGSTDTQYF; CDR3 DNA: TGCGCCAGCAGCCGACAGGGATCCACAGATACGCAGTATTTT; V gene: TRBV4-3; D gene: TRBD1; J gene: TRBJ2-3; clone size: .
CDR3 protein: CATRGPRYGYTF; CDR3 DNA: TGTGCCACACGGGGGCCACGGTATGGCTACACCTTC; V gene: TRBV7-2; D gene: .; J gene: TRBJ1-2; clone size: .
CDR3 protein: CASSQAEATNEKLFF; CDR3 DNA: TGCGCCAGCAGCCAAGCTGAAGCAACTAATGAAAAACTGTTTTTT; V gene: TRBV4-3; D gene: .; J gene: TRBJ1-4; clone size: .